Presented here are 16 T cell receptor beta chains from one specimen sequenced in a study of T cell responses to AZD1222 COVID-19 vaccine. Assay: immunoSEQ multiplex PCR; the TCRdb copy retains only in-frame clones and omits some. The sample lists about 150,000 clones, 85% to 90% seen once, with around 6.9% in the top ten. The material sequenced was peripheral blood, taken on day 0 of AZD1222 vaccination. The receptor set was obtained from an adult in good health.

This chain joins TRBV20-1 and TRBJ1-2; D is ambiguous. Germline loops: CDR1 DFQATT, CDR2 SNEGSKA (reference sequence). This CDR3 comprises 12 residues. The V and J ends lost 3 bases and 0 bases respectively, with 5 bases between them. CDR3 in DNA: TGCAGTGCTAGTTCTGCTAACTATGGCTACACCTTC. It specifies CSASSANYGYTF.

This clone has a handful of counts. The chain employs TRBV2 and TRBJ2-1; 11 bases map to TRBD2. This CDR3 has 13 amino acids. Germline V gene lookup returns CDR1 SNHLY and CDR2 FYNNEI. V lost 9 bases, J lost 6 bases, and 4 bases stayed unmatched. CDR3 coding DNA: TGTGCCAGTGGAGGACTAGCGGGCAATGAGCAGTTCTTC. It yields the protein CASGGLAGNEQFF.

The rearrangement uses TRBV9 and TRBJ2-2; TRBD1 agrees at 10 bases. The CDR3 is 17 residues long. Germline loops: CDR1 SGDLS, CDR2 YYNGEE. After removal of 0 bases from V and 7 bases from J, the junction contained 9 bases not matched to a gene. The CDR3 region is CASSVADRGLENGELFF. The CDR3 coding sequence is TGTGCCAGCAGCGTAGCCGACAGGGGGCTGGAGAACGGGGAGCTGTTTTTT.

The CDR3 DNA follows: TGCGCCAGCAGCTCTCGGACAGGGGACGGTTCACCCCTCCACTTT. Its protein is CASSSRTGDGSPLHF. This chain uses TRBV5-1 with TRBJ1-6, with TRBD1 identical over 9 bases. V shed 3 bases and J 9 bases; nucleotides not matched to a gene: 7. The CDR3 is 15 residues long. The germline gives CDR1 SGHRS, CDR2 YFSETQ.

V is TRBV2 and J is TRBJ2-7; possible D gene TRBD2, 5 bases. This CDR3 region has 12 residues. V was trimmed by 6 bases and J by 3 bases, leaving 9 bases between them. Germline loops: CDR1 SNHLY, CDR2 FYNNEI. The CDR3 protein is CASREDRYEQYF. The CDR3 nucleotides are TGTGCCAGCAGGGAGGACCGCTACGAGCAGTACTTC.

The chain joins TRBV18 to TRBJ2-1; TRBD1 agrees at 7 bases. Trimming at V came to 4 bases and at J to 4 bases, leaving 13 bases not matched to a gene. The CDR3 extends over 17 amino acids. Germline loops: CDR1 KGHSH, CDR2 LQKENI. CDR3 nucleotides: TGTGCCAGCTCACTCGGGACAGAATTGTTGCGTTACAATGAGCAGTTCTTC. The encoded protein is CASSLGTELLRYNEQFF. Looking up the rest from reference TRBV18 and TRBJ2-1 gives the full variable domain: NAGVMQNPRHLVRRRGQEARLRCSPMKGHSHVYWYRQLPEEGLKFMVYLQKENIIDESGMPKERFSAEFPKEGPSILRIQQVVRGDSAAYFCASSLGTELLRYNEQFFGPGTRLTVL.

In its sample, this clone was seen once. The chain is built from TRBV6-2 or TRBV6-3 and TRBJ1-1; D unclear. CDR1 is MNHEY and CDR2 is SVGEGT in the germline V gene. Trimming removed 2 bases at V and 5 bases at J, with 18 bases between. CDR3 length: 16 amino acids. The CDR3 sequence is CASSYVGGQWLTEAFF. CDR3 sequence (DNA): TGTGCCAGCAGTTACGTTGGTGGTCAGTGGCTTACTGAAGCTTTCTTT.

CDR3 residues: CASSIRTASSGNTIYF. For the CDR3, the DNA is TGTGCCAGTAGTATAAGGACAGCCTCCTCTGGAAACACCATATATTTT. The chain has TRBV19 and TRBJ1-3; D possibly corresponds to TRBD1 (6 bases). This CDR3 region has 16 residues. Germline V gene data show CDR1 as LNHDA and CDR2 as SQIVND (reference sequence). Between the trimmed V and J ends, which lost 2 bases and 0 bases, there was a span of 11 bases.

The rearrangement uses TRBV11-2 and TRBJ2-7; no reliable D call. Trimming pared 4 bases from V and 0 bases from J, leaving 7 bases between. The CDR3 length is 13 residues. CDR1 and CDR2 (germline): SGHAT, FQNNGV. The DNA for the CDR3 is TGTGCCAGCAGCTCTCAATCCTCCTACGAGCAGTACTTC. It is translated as CASSSQSSYEQYF.

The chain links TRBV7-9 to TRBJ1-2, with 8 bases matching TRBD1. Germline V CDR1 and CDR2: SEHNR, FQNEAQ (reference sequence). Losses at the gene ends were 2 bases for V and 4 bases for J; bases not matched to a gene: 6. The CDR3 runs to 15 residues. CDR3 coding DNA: TGTGCCAGCAGCTTATCCGCAGGGGGCGGCTATGGCTACACCTTC. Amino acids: CASSLSAGGGYGYTF. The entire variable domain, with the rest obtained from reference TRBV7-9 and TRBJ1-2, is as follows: DTGVSQNPRHKITKRGQNVTFRCDPISEHNRLYWYRQTLGQGPEFLTYFQNEAQLEKSRLLSDRFSAERPKGSFSTLEIQRTEQGDSAMYLCASSLSAGGGYGYTFGSGTRLTVV.

The CDR3, as DNA: TGCGCCAGCACGTGGGGGGCTAGTGGGATCTACGAGCAGTACGTC. This translates into CASTWGASGIYEQYV. The chain is built from TRBV10-2 and TRBJ2-7, with D tentatively TRBD1 or TRBD2 (6 bases each). CDR3 size: 15 residues. Trimming stripped 7 bases from V and 3 bases from J, with 19 bases between. Germline V gives CDR1 WSHSY, CDR2 SAAADI.

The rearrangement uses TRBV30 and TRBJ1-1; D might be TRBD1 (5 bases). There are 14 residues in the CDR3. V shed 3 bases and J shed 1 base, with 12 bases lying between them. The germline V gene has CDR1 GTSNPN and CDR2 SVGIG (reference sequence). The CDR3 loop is CAWSGGVGNTEAFF. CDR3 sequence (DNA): TGTGCCTGGAGCGGAGGGGTAGGGAACACTGAAGCTTTCTTT.

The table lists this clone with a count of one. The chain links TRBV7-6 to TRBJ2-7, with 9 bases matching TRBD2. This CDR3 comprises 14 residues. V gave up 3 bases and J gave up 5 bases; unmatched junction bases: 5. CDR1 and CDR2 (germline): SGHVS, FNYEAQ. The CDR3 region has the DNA TGTGCCAGCAGCTTTAGCGGGGGTGTCGACGAGCAGTACTTC. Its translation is CASSFSGGVDEQYF.

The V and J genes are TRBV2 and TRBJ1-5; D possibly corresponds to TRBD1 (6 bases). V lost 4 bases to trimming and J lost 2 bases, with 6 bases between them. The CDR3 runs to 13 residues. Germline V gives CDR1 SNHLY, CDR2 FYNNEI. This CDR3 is CASSGQGNQPQHF. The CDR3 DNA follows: TGTGCCAGCAGTGGACAGGGCAATCAGCCCCAGCATTTT.

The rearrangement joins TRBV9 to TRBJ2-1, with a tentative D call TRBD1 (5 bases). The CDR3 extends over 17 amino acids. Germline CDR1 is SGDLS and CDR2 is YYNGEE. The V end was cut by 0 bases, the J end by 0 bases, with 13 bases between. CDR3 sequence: CASSVGRTKSSYNEQFF. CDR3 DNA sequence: TGTGCCAGCAGCGTAGGTCGGACAAAGAGCTCCTACAATGAGCAGTTCTTC.

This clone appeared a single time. CDR3 in amino acids: CASSPGQGSNSPLHF. The DNA for the CDR3 is TGTGCCAGCAGCCCCGGACAGGGGTCGAATTCACCCCTCCACTTT. The V and J genes are TRBV7-8 and TRBJ1-6, with 9 bases matching TRBD1. Germline CDR1 is SGHVS and CDR2 is FQNEAQ. V lost 5 bases, J lost 7 bases, and 6 bases stayed unmatched. CDR3 length equals 15 residues.